This TCR beta chain was found in a study of shared clonotypes between healthy human individuals. Study in general: Donors were a couple of women and a few men aged 18 to 49.

Germline-derived CDR1 and CDR2 are MNHEY and SMNVEV (reference sequence). After removal of 5 bases from V and 4 bases from J, the junction contained 8 bases not matched to a gene. The CDR3 covers 15 residues. Study-level points and caveats: The naive CD4 repertoires of a few donors were compared, and 5% to 6.5% of clonotypes were shared. Against clonotypes common to all four donors, non-shared ones had lower generation probabilities.

Of note for this clone: What it binds is not known.

An assay was performed, and its level was deep. Assay used: immunoSEQ multiplex PCR; TCRdb lists only in-frame clones, some missing. Among roughly 2.5 million clones, approximately 94% were seen once, and the ten largest hold over 0.12%. This sequence originates from a man aged 18 to 35 in good health. V gene TRBV27 combines with J gene TRBJ2-5; the match to TRBD2 covers 9 bases. The sample comprised naive CD4+ T cells sorted from blood. Regarding subset: CD45RA+ positively selected. The CDR3 DNA reads TGTGCCAGCAGTCCTAGCGGGGCCCCGGGAGAGACCCAGTACTTC. Translated: CASSPSGAPGETQYF.